One and the same sample provided the 6 T cell receptor beta chains below, sequenced in a study of control samples from healthy donors and cancer patients (dated by TCRdb to 2018 to 2021). Library method: the immunoSEQ multiplex PCR assay. TCRdb re-hosts the immuneACCESS table, in-frame sequences only. Its copies lack some clones; in the studies checked, an unresolved V gene accounts for under half of them, and the cause for the rest is not known. For this sample the table gives some 120,000 clones, of which approximately 87% were detected only once. Jointly, the top ten make up around an eighth of the sample. The sequenced material came from blood. The source of these receptors is a man aged 25 to 40 in good health.

The rearrangement uses TRBV10-3 and TRBJ1-6; TRBD1 matches at 7 bases. CDR3 length equals 15 residues. V lost 4 bases, J lost 6 bases, and 6 bases stayed unmatched. CDR1 is ENHRY, CDR2 SYGVKD, per germline. In DNA form, the CDR3 reads TGTGCCATCAGTGGGGTGACAGGGTCTAATTCACCCCTCCACTTT. Protein product: CAISGVTGSNSPLHF.

The chain uses TRBV24-1 and TRBJ2-3, with D uncertain. The CDR3 is made up of 14 amino acids. Germline V lookup: CDR1 KGHDR, CDR2 SFDVKD. Trimming stripped 4 bases from V and 0 bases from J, with 7 bases between. CDR3 in amino acids: CATSEPWSTDTQYF. DNA for the CDR3: TGTGCCACCAGTGAACCCTGGAGCACAGATACGCAGTATTTT.

This clone was seen just once. The V gene is TRBV18, the J gene TRBJ1-6; tentatively, D is TRBD1 (5 bases). Per germline, CDR1 KGHSH and CDR2 LQKENI. The CDR3 loop spans 15 amino acids. V was clipped by 5 bases and J by 7 bases, with 15 bases between them. The CDR3 coding sequence is TGTGCCAGCTCAGCGCCAGGGTCTAACAATTCACCCCTCCACTTT. As protein: CASSAPGSNNSPLHF.

The rearrangement uses TRBV4-2 and TRBJ1-1; no clear D gene. The V gene's germline CDR1 is LGHNA and CDR2 YNFKEQ. The CDR3 consists of 15 residues. Trimming took off 1 base at V and 1 base at J, with 10 bases between the two ends. The CDR3 loop is CASSQGATENTEAFF. The DNA for the CDR3 is TGTGCCAGCAGCCAAGGGGCCACGGAGAACACTGAAGCTTTCTTT.

J is TRBJ2-2 and V is TRBV5-1; D ambiguous. The germline V and J ends were trimmed by 4 bases and 1 base, with 8 bases remaining between them. This CDR3 is 14 amino acids long. Germline values: CDR1 SGHRS, CDR2 YFSETQ. This chain's CDR3 is CASSREMNTGELFF. The CDR3 bases are TGCGCCAGCAGCCGCGAAATGAACACCGGGGAGCTGTTTTTT.

The rearrangement links TRBV7-3 to TRBJ2-2, with 7 positions matching TRBD1. Germline-derived CDR1 and CDR2 are SGHTA and FQGTGA. V dropped 4 bases and J dropped 7; count of bases not matched to a gene: 3. The CDR3 has 13 residues. The CDR3 DNA follows: TGTGCCAGCAGCTCCCAGGGGGTCGGGGAGCTGTTTTTT. It is translated as CASSSQGVGELFF.